This T cell receptor (beta chain) stems from a study of blood T cell repertoires in COVID-19 (dated by TCRdb to about 2020). For the wider study: Collaborator samples came from the United States, Italy and Spain and covered acute and convalescent phases of COVID-19. The material from the prospective study consisted of cDNA or gDNA derived from T cells, B-cell-depleted T cells, or PBMCs. Deeply sampled blood TCRbeta repertoires from subjects exposed to, actively infected with, or recovered from COVID-19 were included in the dataset. A freely available public database, intended as a resource for researchers studying the immune response to SARS-CoV-2, is where the repertoires were released. Samples came from the ongoing ImmuneRACE study (first 160 participants) plus 1,254 subjects from 6 global collaborators. The sample metadata nearly always contained a de-identified subject ID, COVID-19 status, age in years and sex. Where HLA class I and class II types were available, the types were taken from metadata supplied by the sample provider, not from assay-based typing.

About this clone itself: It lacks a known antigen. Per-base qualities were not stored, and no clone one base away is much larger.

TCRbeta CDR3 regions were amplified from genomic DNA using the immunoSEQ Assay, a bias-controlled multiplex PCR. As for how the authors treated the data: Within the assay, amplification of reference gene primers was used to estimate how many nucleated cells each sample contained. To quantify the absolute abundance of each unique TCRbeta CDR3 rearrangement, sequence reads were collapsed and filtered. For each sample, productive Simpson clonality was calculated by taking the square root of Simpson's diversity index across productive rearrangements. TCRdb provides this immuneACCESS table in a form limited to in-frame rearrangements. Some clones are lacking; in checked studies, under half of them reflect an unresolved V gene, and why the rest are absent is not known. V and J calls and clone size are copied from that table; D and trimming were computed from the DNA. The sample table holds around 300,000 clones, of which around 90% were seen once. The ten largest clonotypes hold roughly 2.3% of the sample.

Study-wide conclusions, independent of this receptor: How much clinical and demographic metadata was included differed by source and by participant, and the metadata was provided uncurated.

The CDR3, from cysteine to phenylalanine, totals 12 residues. The entry retains the CDR3 DNA only, 36 bases that are in frame from base 1. The germline V gene (reference sequence) yields SEHNR for CDR1 and FQNEAQ for CDR2. For this chain, trimming is 11 bases at the V end and 8 bases at the J end, and the number of junction bases without a gene match is 10. The collaborating institutions used their own protocols to collect whole blood in K2EDTA tubes. For TCRbeta analysis, collaborators shipped samples in one of three forms: frozen whole blood, isolated PBMCs, or DNA extracted from either of those sample types.

The chain is made from TRBV7-9 and TRBJ2-3, and TRBD2 aligns with 7 junction nucleotides. The clonotype was recovered from a man between 45 and 60 years old with acute or convalescent COVID-19. Sequenced input: peripheral blood. The nucleotide sequence is given as TGTGCCGGAACATCATCGGGGGGTACGCAGTATTTT. It encodes CAGTSSGGTQYF. Full variable domain (CDR3 extended with the reference TRBV7-9 and TRBJ2-3 proteins): DTGVSQNPRHKITKRGQNVTFRCDPISEHNRLYWYRQTLGQGPEFLTYFQNEAQLEKSRLLSDRFSAERPKGSFSTLEIQRTEQGDSAMYLCAGTSSGGTQYFGPGTRLTVL.